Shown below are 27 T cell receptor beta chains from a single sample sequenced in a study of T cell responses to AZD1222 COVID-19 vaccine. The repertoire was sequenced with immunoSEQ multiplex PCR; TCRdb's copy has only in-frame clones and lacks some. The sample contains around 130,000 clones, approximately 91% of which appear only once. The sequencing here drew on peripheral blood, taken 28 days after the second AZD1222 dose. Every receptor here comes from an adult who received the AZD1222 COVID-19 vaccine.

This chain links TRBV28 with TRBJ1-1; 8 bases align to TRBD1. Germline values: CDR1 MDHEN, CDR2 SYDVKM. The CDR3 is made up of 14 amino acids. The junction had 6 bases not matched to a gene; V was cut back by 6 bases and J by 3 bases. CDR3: CASSPGQGHTEAFF. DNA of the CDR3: TGTGCCAGCAGCCCCGGACAGGGACACACTGAAGCTTTCTTT.

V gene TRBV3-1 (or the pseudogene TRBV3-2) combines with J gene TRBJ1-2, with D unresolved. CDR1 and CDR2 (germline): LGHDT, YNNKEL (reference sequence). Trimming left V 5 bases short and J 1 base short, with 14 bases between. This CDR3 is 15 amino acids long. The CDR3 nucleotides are TGTGCCAGCAGCAGTGCCGGGCCATATAACTATGGCTACACCTTC. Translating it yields CASSSAGPYNYGYTF.

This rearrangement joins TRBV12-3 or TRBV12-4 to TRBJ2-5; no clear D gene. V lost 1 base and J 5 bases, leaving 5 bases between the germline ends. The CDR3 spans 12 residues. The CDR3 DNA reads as TGTGCCAGCAGTTTAGATGGGGAGACCCAGTACTTC. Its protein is CASSLDGETQYF.

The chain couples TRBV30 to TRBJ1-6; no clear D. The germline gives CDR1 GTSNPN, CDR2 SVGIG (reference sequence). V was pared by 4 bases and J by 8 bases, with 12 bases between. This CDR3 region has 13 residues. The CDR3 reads CAWKPGYYSPLHF. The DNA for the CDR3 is TGTGCCTGGAAACCGGGTTATTATTCACCCCTCCACTTT.

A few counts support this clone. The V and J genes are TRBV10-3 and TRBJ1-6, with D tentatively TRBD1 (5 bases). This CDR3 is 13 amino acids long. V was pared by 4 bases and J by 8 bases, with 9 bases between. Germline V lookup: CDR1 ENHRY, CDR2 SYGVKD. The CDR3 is CAISVQGDSPLHF. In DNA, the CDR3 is TGTGCCATCAGTGTTCAGGGAGATTCACCCCTCCACTTT.

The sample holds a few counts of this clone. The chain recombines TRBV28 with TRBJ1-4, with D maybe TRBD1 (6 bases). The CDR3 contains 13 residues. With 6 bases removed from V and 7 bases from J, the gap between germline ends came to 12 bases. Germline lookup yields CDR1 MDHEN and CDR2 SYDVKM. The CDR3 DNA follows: TGTGCCAGCAGAGACAGGTCGGGTGAAAAACTGTTTTTT. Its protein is CASRDRSGEKLFF.

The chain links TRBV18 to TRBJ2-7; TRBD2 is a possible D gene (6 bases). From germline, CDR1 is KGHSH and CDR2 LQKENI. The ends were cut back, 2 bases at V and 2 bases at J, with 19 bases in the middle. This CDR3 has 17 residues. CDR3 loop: CASSPSVGRGKAYEQYV. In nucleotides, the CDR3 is TGTGCCAGCTCACCATCAGTGGGGCGGGGCAAGGCCTACGAGCAGTACGTC.

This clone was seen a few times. CDR3 nucleotides: TGTGCCAGCTCACCCCCTGGGAACTCTCCCCCCTCCTACAATGAGCAGTTCTTC. Translation: CASSPPGNSPPSYNEQFF. The V and J genes are TRBV18 and TRBJ2-1; D is ambiguous. The germline V gene encodes CDR1 KGHSH and CDR2 LQKENI. V was trimmed by 3 bases and J by 0 bases, leaving 18 bases between them. CDR3 length: 18 residues.

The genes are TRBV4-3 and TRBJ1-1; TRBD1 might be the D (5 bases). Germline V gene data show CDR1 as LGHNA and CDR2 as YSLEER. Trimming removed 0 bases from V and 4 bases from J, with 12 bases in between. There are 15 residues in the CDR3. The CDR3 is CASSQDWQGVTEAFF. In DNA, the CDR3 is TGCGCCAGCAGCCAAGATTGGCAGGGTGTCACTGAAGCTTTCTTT.

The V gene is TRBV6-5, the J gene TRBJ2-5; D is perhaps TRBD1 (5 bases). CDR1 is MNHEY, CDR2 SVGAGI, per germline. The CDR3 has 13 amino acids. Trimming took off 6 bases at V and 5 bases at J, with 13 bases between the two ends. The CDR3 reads CASRLQGPETQYF. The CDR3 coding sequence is TGTGCCAGCAGACTTCAGGGCCCGGAGACCCAGTACTTC.

The CDR3 sequence is CASRKGQEAGELFF. The CDR3 region has the DNA TGTGCCAGCAGGAAGGGCCAGGAGGCCGGGGAGCTGTTTTTT. The chain has TRBV6-5 and TRBJ2-2; possible D gene TRBD2, 5 bases. The V and J ends lost 6 bases and 6 bases respectively, with 14 bases between them. The CDR3 is 14 residues long. The V gene's germline CDR1 is MNHEY and CDR2 SVGAGI.

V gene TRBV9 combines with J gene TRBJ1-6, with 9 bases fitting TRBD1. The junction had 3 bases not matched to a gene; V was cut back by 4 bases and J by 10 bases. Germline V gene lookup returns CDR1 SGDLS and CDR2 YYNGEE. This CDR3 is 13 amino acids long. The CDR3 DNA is TGTGCCAGCAGCCCAGACAGGGGGTCACCCCTCCACTTT. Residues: CASSPDRGSPLHF.

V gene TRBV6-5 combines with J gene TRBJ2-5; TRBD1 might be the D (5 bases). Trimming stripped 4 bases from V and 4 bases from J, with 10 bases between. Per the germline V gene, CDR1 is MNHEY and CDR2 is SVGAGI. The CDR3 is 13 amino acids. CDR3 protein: CASSLGLRETQYF. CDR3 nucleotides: TGTGCCAGCAGTTTGGGGCTAAGAGAGACCCAGTACTTC.

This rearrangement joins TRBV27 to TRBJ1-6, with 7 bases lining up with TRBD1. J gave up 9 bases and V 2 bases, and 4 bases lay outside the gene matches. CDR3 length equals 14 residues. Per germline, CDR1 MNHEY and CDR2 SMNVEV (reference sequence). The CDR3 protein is CASSLMAGGSPLHF. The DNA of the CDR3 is TGTGCCAGCAGTTTAATGGCAGGGGGTTCACCCCTCCACTTT.

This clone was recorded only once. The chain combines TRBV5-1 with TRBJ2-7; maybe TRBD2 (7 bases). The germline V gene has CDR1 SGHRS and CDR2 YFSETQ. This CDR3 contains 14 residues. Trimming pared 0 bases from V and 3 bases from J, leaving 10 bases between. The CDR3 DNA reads TGCGCCAGCAGCTTGGATAGGGGGGGCTACGAGCAGTACTTC. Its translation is CASSLDRGGYEQYF.

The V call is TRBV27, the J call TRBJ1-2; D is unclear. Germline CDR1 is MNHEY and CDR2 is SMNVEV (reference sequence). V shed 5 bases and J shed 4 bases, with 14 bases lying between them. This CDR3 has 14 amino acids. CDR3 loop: CASSPTVGPYGYTF. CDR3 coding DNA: TGTGCCAGCAGTCCCACCGTTGGTCCCTATGGCTACACCTTC.

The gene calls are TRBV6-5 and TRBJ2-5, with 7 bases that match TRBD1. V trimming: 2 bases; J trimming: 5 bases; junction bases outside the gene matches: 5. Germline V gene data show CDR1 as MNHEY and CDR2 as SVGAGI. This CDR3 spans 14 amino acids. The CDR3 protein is CASSYQTGSETQYF. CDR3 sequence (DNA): TGTGCCAGCAGTTACCAGACAGGGAGTGAGACCCAGTACTTC.

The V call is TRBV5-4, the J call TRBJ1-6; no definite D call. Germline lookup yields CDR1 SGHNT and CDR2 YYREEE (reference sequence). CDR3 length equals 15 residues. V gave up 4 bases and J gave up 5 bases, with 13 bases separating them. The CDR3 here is CASSLDGNNNSPLHF. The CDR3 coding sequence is TGTGCCAGCAGCCTCGACGGAAATAATAATTCACCCCTCCACTTT.

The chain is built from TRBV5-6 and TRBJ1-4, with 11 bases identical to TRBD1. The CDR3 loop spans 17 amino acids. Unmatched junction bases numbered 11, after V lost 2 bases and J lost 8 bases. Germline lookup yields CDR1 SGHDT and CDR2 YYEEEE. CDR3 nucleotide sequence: TGTGCCAGCAGCTTCGGGACAGGGGGTTCAACAGCGGAAAAACTGTTTTTT. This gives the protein CASSFGTGGSTAEKLFF.

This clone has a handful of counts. The DNA for the CDR3 is TGCGCCAGCAGCCAAGCAGGGTTGGGGGAGCTGTTTTTT. The encoded protein is CASSQAGLGELFF. V usage is TRBV4-1 and J usage is TRBJ2-2; the D gene is possibly TRBD1 (5 bases). This CDR3 region has 13 residues. Germline CDR1 is MGHRA and CDR2 is YSYEKL. The germline V and J ends were trimmed by 1 base and 8 bases, with 8 bases remaining between them.

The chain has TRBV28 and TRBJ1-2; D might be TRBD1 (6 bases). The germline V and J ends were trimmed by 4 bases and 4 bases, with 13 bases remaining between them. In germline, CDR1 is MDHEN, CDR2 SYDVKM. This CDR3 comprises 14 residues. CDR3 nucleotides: TGTGCCAGCAGTTCCTCGGGGGCGACCTATGGCTACACCTTC. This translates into CASSSSGATYGYTF.

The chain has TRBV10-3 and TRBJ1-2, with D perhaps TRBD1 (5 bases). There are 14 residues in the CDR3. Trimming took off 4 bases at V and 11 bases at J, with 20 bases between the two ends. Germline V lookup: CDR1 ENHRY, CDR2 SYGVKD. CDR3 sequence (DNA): TGTGCCATCAGTGTTGGGGGACGGAGGGGACCGTACACCTTC. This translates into CAISVGGRRGPYTF.

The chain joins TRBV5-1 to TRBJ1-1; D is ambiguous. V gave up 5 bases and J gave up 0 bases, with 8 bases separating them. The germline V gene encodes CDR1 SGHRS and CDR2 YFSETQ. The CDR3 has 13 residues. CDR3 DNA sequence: TGCGCCAGCAGGAAGTCGCTGAACACTGAAGCTTTCTTT. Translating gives CASRKSLNTEAFF.

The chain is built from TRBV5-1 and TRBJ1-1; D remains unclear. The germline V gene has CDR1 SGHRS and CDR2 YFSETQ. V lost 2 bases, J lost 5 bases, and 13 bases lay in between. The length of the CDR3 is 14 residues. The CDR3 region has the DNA TGCGCCAGCAGCTTTACCCGAAGGGAAACTGAAGCTTTCTTT. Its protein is CASSFTRRETEAFF.

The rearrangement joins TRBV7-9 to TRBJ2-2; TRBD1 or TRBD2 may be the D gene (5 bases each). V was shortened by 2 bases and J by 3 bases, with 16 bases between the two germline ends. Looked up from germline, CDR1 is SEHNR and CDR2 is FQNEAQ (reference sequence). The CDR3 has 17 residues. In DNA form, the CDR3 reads TGTGCCAGCAGCTTAAGGGGTTACGGGGACCACACCGGGGAGCTGTTTTTT. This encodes CASSLRGYGDHTGELFF.

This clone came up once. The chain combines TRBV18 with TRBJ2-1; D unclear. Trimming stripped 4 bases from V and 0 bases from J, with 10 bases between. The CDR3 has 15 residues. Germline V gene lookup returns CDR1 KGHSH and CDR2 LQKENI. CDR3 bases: TGTGCCAGCTCACAGGGATCCAGCTCCTACAATGAGCAGTTCTTC. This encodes CASSQGSSSYNEQFF.

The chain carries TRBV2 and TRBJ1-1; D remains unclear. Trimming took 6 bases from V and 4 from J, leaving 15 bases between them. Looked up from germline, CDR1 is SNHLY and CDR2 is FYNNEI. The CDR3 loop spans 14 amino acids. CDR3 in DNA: TGTGCCAGCAGGCAAGACATGATACCCACTGAAGCTTTCTTT. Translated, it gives CASRQDMIPTEAFF. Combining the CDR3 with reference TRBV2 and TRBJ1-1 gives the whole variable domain EPEVTQTPSHQVTQMGQEVILRCVPISNHLYFYWYRQILGQKVEFLVSFYNNEISEKSEIFDDQFSVERPDGSNFTLKIRSTKLEDSAMYFCASRQDMIPTEAFFGQGTRLTVV.